The rows below give T cell receptor beta chains drawn from one sample of a study of cytomegalovirus exposure and HLA in healthy donors. The protocol was immunoSEQ multiplex PCR, while the TCRdb copy is restricted to in-frame clones and leaves out a portion. The sample consists of 100,000 or so clones, more than 70% of them appearing once. Sequenced: PBMCs. These receptors were obtained from a man aged 25-40 years in good health and CMV-seronegative. CDR3s include the opening cysteine and the closing phenylalanine or tryptophan. A D gene is named only where the DNA matches it firmly. Size is stated for part of the rows, as once, few or many counts, or as a class when the clone is expanded.

TRBJ1-1 | TRBD1 | 17 | NA | TRBV4-1 | TGCGCCAGCAGCCAAGCCGCAGTCGGACAGGGGGTTGGTGAAGCTTTCTTT | CASSQAAVGQGVGEAFF
TRBJ1-3 | TRBD1 | 13 | NA | TRBV6-1 | TGTGCCAGCGGGGACAGGTCTGGAAACACCATATATTTT | CASGDRSGNTIYF
TRBJ2-3 | TRBD2 | 19 | NA | TRBV9 | TGTGCCAGCAGCGTAGACCCCGGCCTAGCGGGGGGTCCCACAGATACGCAGTATTTT | CASSVDPGLAGGPTDTQYF
TRBJ2-2 | TRBD2 | 13 | once | TRBV7-2 | TGTGCCAGCAGCAATAGCGGGGCCGGGGAGCTGTTTTTT | CASSNSGAGELFF
TRBJ2-1 | NA | 12 | NA | TRBV28 | TGTGCCAGCAGTTTCTCGGTCTCAGGGCAGTTCTTC | CASSFSVSGQFF
TRBJ2-2 | TRBD1 | 14 | NA | TRBV7-9 | TGTGCCAGCAGCGTTCACAGGGGGCCCGGGGAGCTGTTTTTT | CASSVHRGPGELFF
TRBJ2-5 | NA | 14 | NA | TRBV2 | TGTGCCAGCAGTGGACTGGACAGCCAAGAGACCCAGTACTTC | CASSGLDSQETQYF
TRBJ1-6 | NA | 13 | NA | TRBV30 | TGTGCCTGGAGATCCAGGGGAGAGTCACCCCTCCACTTT | CAWRSRGESPLHF
TRBJ2-1 | TRBD1 | 15 | NA | TRBV29-1 | TGCAGCGTTGGCCGGGGACAGGGACTCAACAATGAGCAGTTCTTC | CSVGRGQGLNNEQFF
TRBJ1-5 | TRBD1 | 15 | NA | TRBV9 | TGTGCCAGCAGCGTGGGGACAGGGGAAGTTCAGCCCCAGCATTTT | CASSVGTGEVQPQHF
TRBJ2-5 | TRBD1 | 15 | NA | TRBV28 | TGTGCCAGCAGTTACCGGACAGGGAGGCAAGAGACCCAGTACTTC | CASSYRTGRQETQYF
TRBJ1-6 | NA | 15 | NA | TRBV5-6 | TGTGCCAGCAGCTTGGGTTCCGGGAAAGAATCACCCCTCCACTTT | CASSLGSGKESPLHF
TRBJ1-2 | NA | 13 | NA | TRBV5-4 | TGTGCCAGCAGCTATGAGGTGCCGTATGGCTACACCTTC | CASSYEVPYGYTF
TRBJ1-3 | NA | 13 | few | TRBV7-2 | TGTGCCAGCAGCTTAGTTGGCCACCGGGACATAGATTTT | CASSLVGHRDIDF
TRBJ1-6 | NA | 14 | NA | TRBV6-5 | TGTGCCAGCAGTTACGGGGGGTATAATTCACCCCTCCACTTT | CASSYGGYNSPLHF
TRBJ2-7 | NA | 17 | NA | TRBV28 | TGTGCCAGCAGCCTTAGTATCCGCCCTCCTCTCTCCTACGAGCAGTACTTC | CASSLSIRPPLSYEQYF
TRBJ2-7 | NA | 17 | NA | TRBV15 | TGTGCCACCAGCAGAGATGGAGCGGGTCAGCGATCCTACGAGCAGTACTTC | CATSRDGAGQRSYEQYF
TRBJ1-6 | NA | 13 | NA | TRBV12-1 | TGTGCCAGCATTCAGGACTCGGACAGGGGATCCGCTTTT | CASIQDSDRGSAF
TRBJ2-7 | NA | 14 | NA | TRBV5-4 | TGTGCCAGCAGCCGCAGGACTGGGACCTACGAGCAGTACTTC | CASSRRTGTYEQYF
TRBJ1-2 | TRBD1 | 13 | NA | TRBV6-1 | TGTGCCAGCAGGGGACAGGGGAACTATGGCTACACCTTC | CASRGQGNYGYTF
TRBJ1-3 | NA | 16 | once | TRBV19 | TGTGCCAGTAGTATAACCTTCGTGAGCTCTGGAAACACCATATATTTT | CASSITFVSSGNTIYF
TRBJ1-2 | NA | 18 | NA | TRBV19 | TGTGCCAGTAGGATTGGGGGCCCTGACAGAAATACTAACTATGGCTACACCTTC | CASRIGGPDRNTNYGYTF
TRBJ2-7 | TRBD1 | 15 | NA | TRBV5-1 | TGCGCCAGCAGCTTGGGACAGGGGTCGGCCTACGAGCAGTACTTC | CASSLGQGSAYEQYF
TRBJ2-5 | NA | 13 | NA | TRBV7-2 | TGTGCCAGCACCCCCAGCCGGGAAGAGACCCAGTACTTC | CASTPSREETQYF
TRBJ2-7 | TRBD2 | 15 | NA | TRBV5-1 | TGCGCCAGCAGCTCCCTAGCGGGGGCACCACGTGAGCAGTACTTC | CASSSLAGAPREQYF
TRBJ2-2 | TRBD1 | 15 | NA | TRBV9 | TGTGCCAGCAGCACGGGACAGCAGAACACCGGGGAGCTGTTTTTT | CASSTGQQNTGELFF
TRBJ1-1 | NA | 13 | NA | TRBV7-2 | TGTGCCAGCAGCTCCGCAGTGAACACTGAAGCTTTCTTT | CASSSAVNTEAFF
TRBJ1-2 | TRBD1 | 16 | NA | TRBV7-9 | TGTGCCAGCAGCTTGACCGGACAGGGGGCAAGGTATGGCTACACCTTC | CASSLTGQGARYGYTF
TRBJ1-4 | NA | 16 | NA | TRBV4-1 | TGCGCCAGCAGCCAAGGTCGAGGCCGGGGTTCCGAAAAACTGTTTTTT | CASSQGRGRGSEKLFF
TRBJ2-5 | NA | 15 | NA | TRBV9 | TGTGCCAGCAGCGTAGTTGCAGGGAACACAGAGACCCAGTACTTC | CASSVVAGNTETQYF
TRBJ1-5 | TRBD1 | 15 | NA | TRBV4-1 | TGCGCCAGCAGCCAGGAACAGGGGGAGGTACAGCCCCAGCATTTT | CASSQEQGEVQPQHF
TRBJ2-5 | NA | 15 | NA | TRBV5-4 | TGTGCCAGCAGTCCTATGGGGGGGCGGAGAGAGACCCAGTACTTC | CASSPMGGRRETQYF
TRBJ2-1 | TRBD2 | 17 | NA | TRBV9 | TGTGCCAGCAGCGTAGGGCTAGCGGGGAGCTCCTACAATGAGCAGTTCTTC | CASSVGLAGSSYNEQFF
TRBJ2-5 | NA | 13 | NA | TRBV5-1 | TGCGCCAGCAGCGCGCCATCCCAAGAGACCCAGTACTTC | CASSAPSQETQYF
TRBJ2-5 | NA | 16 | NA | TRBV7-2 | TGTGCCAGCAGCTTAGGGACAGTGCGCGGGCAAGAGACCCAGTACTTC | CASSLGTVRGQETQYF
TRBJ2-7 | NA | 12 | NA | TRBV28 | TGTGCCAGCAGAGCGCCCAACAGGGAGCAGTACTTC | CASRAPNREQYF
TRBJ1-1 | NA | 12 | NA | TRBV7-9 | TGTTCCAGCAGCCCTCCCTTTACTGAAGCTTTCTTT | CSSSPPFTEAFF
TRBJ2-7 | TRBD1 | 15 | NA | TRBV7-9 | TGTGCCAGCAGCCTTTCGACAGGGCGAGAGTACGAGCAGTACTTC | CASSLSTGREYEQYF
TRBJ2-3 | NA | 14 | NA | TRBV18 | TGTGCCAGCTCACCAGGCGGGCCGACAGATACGCAGTATTTT | CASSPGGPTDTQYF
TRBJ2-7 | NA | 14 | NA | TRBV27 | TGTGCCAGCAGTTTCTCCGGGGACTCCTACGAGCAGTACTTC | CASSFSGDSYEQYF
TRBJ1-5 | NA | 14 | NA | TRBV19 | TGTGCCAGTCAGACCCTCCCTGGGAGTCAGCCCCAGCATTTT | CASQTLPGSQPQHF
TRBJ2-1 | NA | 12 | NA | TRBV13 | TGTGCCAGCAGCTTACAGTACAATGAGCAGTTCTTC | CASSLQYNEQFF
TRBJ2-7 | NA | 16 | once | TRBV5-1 | TGCGCCAGCAGGTTGGACGGGGGGCTCTCACGCGGCGAGCAGTACTTC | CASRLDGGLSRGEQYF
TRBJ2-2 | TRBD1 | 17 | NA | TRBV19 | TGTGCCAGTAATTACAGGGGGTGGGAGTTTGGCACCGGGGAGCTGTTTTTT | CASNYRGWEFGTGELFF
TRBJ1-1 | TRBD1 | 14 | NA | TRBV15 | TGTGCCACCAGCAGAGGCACAGGGGGCACTGAAGCTTTCTTT | CATSRGTGGTEAFF
TRBJ2-7 | TRBD1 | 18 | NA | TRBV27 | TGTGCCAGCACCCTCGACAGGGCTCACCTTCGTAACTCCTACGAGCAGTACTTC | CASTLDRAHLRNSYEQYF
TRBJ1-1 | NA | 14 | NA | TRBV5-4 | TGTGCCAGCAGCTTGGTGGGGAGCGACACTGAAGCTTTCTTT | CASSLVGSDTEAFF
TRBJ1-6 | TRBD1 | 16 | once | TRBV25-1 | TGTGCCAGCAGCGCTAGAGCCGGGACAGTCAATTCACCCCTCCACTTT | CASSARAGTVNSPLHF
TRBJ1-2 | TRBD1 | 15 | NA | TRBV2 | TGTGCCAGCAGTCCCGGGACAGGGGATATCTATGGCTACACCTTC | CASSPGTGDIYGYTF
TRBJ2-5 | NA | 15 | NA | TRBV4-1 | TGCGCCAGCAGCCAAGTCTGGCAGGGTCAAGAGACCCAGTACTTC | CASSQVWQGQETQYF
TRBJ2-7 | NA | 13 | NA | TRBV27 | TGTGCCAGCAGTCCACTGTTAGCCTACGAGCAGTACTTC | CASSPLLAYEQYF
TRBJ2-7 | TRBD2 | 15 | NA | TRBV6-6 | TGTGCCAGCAGGGGGGGGGACGGATTCGCCTACGAGCAGTACTTC | CASRGGDGFAYEQYF
TRBJ2-3 | TRBD1 | 16 | few | TRBV7-9 | TGTGCCAGCAGCCCGGACAGGGGGCGTATTTCAGATACGCAGTATTTT | CASSPDRGRISDTQYF
TRBJ2-2 | NA | 16 | NA | TRBV9 | TGTGCCAGCAGCGTTGGGGCCCTCATAAACACCGGGGAGCTGTTTTTT | CASSVGALINTGELFF
TRBJ2-1 | NA | 15 | NA | TRBV7-9 | TGTGCCAGCAGCTTGGGGGGAGGGGGAACAGATGAGCAGTTCTTC | CASSLGGGGTDEQFF
TRBJ1-1 | NA | 13 | NA | TRBV7-2 | TGTGCCAGTTGTCCGGTGCGGAACACTGAAGCTTTCTTT | CASCPVRNTEAFF